This record looks at one T cell receptor beta chain sequence and its context. This sample was included in a study of blood T cell repertoires in COVID-19. The CDR3 is made up of 15 amino acids. The V gene's germline CDR1 is SGHRS and CDR2 YFSETQ. V was pared by 2 bases and J by 2 bases, with 13 bases between. How the authors handled the data: From reference gene primer amplification, estimates of nucleated cell counts were derived. Clones were sequenced by immunoSEQ multiplex PCR, and TCRdb holds only the in-frame ones, with some missing. The D gene and trimming were derived from the DNA, and the V and J assignments and clone size from that table. The sample holds approximately 220,000 clones, around 81% seen once.

The clonotype originates from an older woman with acute or convalescent COVID-19. This sequence joins TRBV5-1 and TRBJ1-1; D possibly corresponds to TRBD1 (5 bases). The sequenced sample was peripheral blood. CDR3 amino acids: CASSFGSGLNTEAFF. The CDR3 bases are TGCGCCAGCAGCTTCGGATCAGGGCTCAACACTGAAGCTTTCTTT.